This TCR beta chain was profiled in a study of monozygotic twins with inflammatory bowel disease. TCRdb reprocessed the 5' RACE reads and stores each CDR3 protein as one record, lacking DNA. The sample table sets out approximately 120,000 distinct CDR3 sequences. The length of the CDR3 is 15 residues. Germline CDR1 is SQVTM and CDR2 is ANQGSEA. Whole blood without T cell sorting served as the source of isolated total RNA. As regards this clonotype: Its antigen is unknown.

Study-level results: No detectable difference in repertoire similarity separated concordant from discordant twins, possibly as a result of limited power. Those with IBD had lower TCRbeta diversity (inverse Simpson) than their healthy co-twins did. Healthy twins shared more clonotypes with others than IBD patients, most markedly active ones.

V is TRBV29-1 and J is TRBJ2-2; the D call from TCRdb, TRBD1, cannot be confirmed without DNA. The source is a human donor with ulcerative colitis or Crohn's disease, or a healthy co-twin of an affected twin (not recorded which). The sample comprised blood. The CDR3 spells CSVEQGQGFTGELFF.